This T cell receptor (beta chain) was recorded in a study of shared clonotypes between healthy human individuals (dated by TCRdb to 2018 to 2021). In the study overall: The cohort comprised two women and a few men aged 18 to 49 years. For each donor, CD4 naive and CD4 memory were each given three plates, CD8 naive was given two plates, and CD8 memory was given one plate. To estimate repertoire size and how much clonotypes are shared between individuals, the study performed deep sequencing of blood TCR repertoires from five healthy adults. To increase sequencing depth and limit assay-specific biases, TCR repertoire library preparation and sequencing were carried out by different laboratories using diverse techniques. Between about 0.8 and 9 billion PBMCs per donor were obtained by leukapheresis. Overall results and qualifications from the work: Only blood was sampled, and tissue TCR repertoires likely differ from those in blood. Incomplete sequencing was indicated by rarefaction of sorted-subset datasets, despite the large sequencing depth. About 4.5% of naive CD4, roughly 3.5% of naive CD8, 2.3% of memory CD4, and 0.35% to 0.5% of memory CD8 clonotypes were shared across a handful of donors. Larger estimated clonotype richness was generally found for naive subsets than for memory subsets. Compared with non-shared clonotypes, clonotypes shared by all four sorted-subset donors had higher generation probabilities. Because the study included a small number of donors, the genetic and exposure-history diversity represented was limited. Pairwise subsampling indicated that sequencing depth was expected to affect the degree of clonotype sharing among donors.

The germline V gene gives CDR1 as MNHNS and CDR2 as SASEGT. From cysteine to phenylalanine, the CDR3 is 14 amino acids long. Only CDR3 DNA is held: 42 bases, read in frame from base 1. V lost 4 bases and J lost 4 bases; the stretch between them is 13 bases long. Using the deep immunoSEQ assay, TCR CDR3 regions were amplified from genomic DNA by multiplex PCR. Extracted genomic DNA from each cell subset was distributed evenly across all wells of several immunoSEQ 96-well plates, and each plate was treated as a replicate. For sorted subsets, approximately 200 ng of genomic DNA, equivalent to about 30,000 T cell genomes, went into each replicate PCR. The purified libraries were quantified using a Qubit 3.0 fluorometer, sized with a Bioanalyzer 2100, and then quantified again using the KAPA Library Quantification kit. Each immunoSEQ 96-well plate was sequenced on its own single-read 150-cycle Illumina NextSeq 550 flow cell. The paper's processing steps were these. Because only junctional sequences without quality scores were contained in the immunoSEQ output, filtering matching that applied to full-length reads could not be performed. Sequences were annotated with PyIR, a Python wrapper for IgBLAST v1.9, and V/J genes and CDR3 were assigned using IMGT germline references. Any read was removed if the V/J assignment was weak (E-value above 1e-6), the CDR3 was missing, or the read contained stop codons, out-of-frame junctions, or ambiguous translated residues. A V3J clonotype was defined by an identical inferred V gene, J gene, and CDR3 amino acid sequence. Percentage overlap between repertoires was computed as shared unique clonotypes divided by the size of the smaller repertoire. RTK rarefaction, the Chao1 estimator, and Recon v2.1 estimates of unobserved clonotypes were used to assess repertoire richness. Generation probabilities for all TCRbeta clonotypes obtained by the gDNA method from several donors were computed using OLGA. TCRdb mirrors the immuneACCESS table, restricted to in-frame sequences. Some clones are absent from its copies; in checked studies, under half trace to an unresolved V gene, and the reason for the others is unknown. V and J calls and clone size come straight from that table; D and trimming were deduced from the DNA. Present in this sample are about a million clones, 60% to 80% of which were seen just once. The ten largest clones take up about 1.5% of the sample.

Healthy HIV-negative adults with no recently reported acute infections or vaccinations were included as donors. All donors were Caucasian adults living in Nashville, Tennessee, USA. CD4+ T cells were enriched by magnetic negative selection; naive cells were then positively selected on CD45RA, and the negative fraction formed the memory subset. After blood collection by leukapheresis, PBMCs were isolated using Ficoll-Histopaque density gradient centrifugation and then cryopreserved in the vapor phase of liquid nitrogen. Analytical flow cytometry was used to check the purity and quantity of each magnetically sorted T cell population. Each sorted fraction had its genomic DNA isolated and then quantified by UV absorbance on a Nanodrop 2000c. Worth noting for this clone: Its specific antigen is unknown. Base qualities were left out, and no much larger clone turns up one base away.

This clonotype was obtained from a man younger than 35 in good health. Sequencing used memory CD4+ T cells sorted from blood. In the paper's terms, the cell subset or site label means: CD45RA-negative fraction. The V gene is TRBV6-1 and the J gene is TRBJ1-2, with TRBD1 perhaps the D gene, on 6 matching bases. The bases read TGTGCCAGCAGTGGAGGGGGGCTGGGCTATGGCTACACCTTC. This sequence encodes CASSGGGLGYGYTF.